The next 23 T cell receptor beta chains were all read from a single sample in a study of cytomegalovirus exposure and HLA in healthy donors. In the PCR, 60 Vbeta and 13 Jbeta primers were used. Generated by immunoSEQ multiplex PCR, the TCRdb table keeps only in-frame clones and is missing some. The sample comprises 150,000 to 200,000 clones, about four fifths of which are singletons, and about 1.5% rests with the top ten. The source material was PBMCs. All receptors come from a man aged 35 to 55 in good health and CMV-seronegative.

The J gene is TRBJ2-1, the V gene TRBV21-1; the DNA was not used to check the table's D call, TRBD1. TRBV21-1 constitutes a pseudogene. The CDR3 length is 17 residues. The CDR3 loop reads CASSKDGKTGGDDEQFF. In DNA, the CDR3 is TGTGCCAGCAGCAAAGATGGGAAGACAGGGGGCGATGATGAGCAGTTCTTC.

This chain links TRBV9 with TRBJ2-1; D might be TRBD2 (6 bases). The germline gives CDR1 SGDLS, CDR2 YYNGEE. The germline V and J ends were trimmed by 3 bases and 12 bases, with 19 bases remaining between them. The CDR3 totals 14 residues. Here the CDR3 reads CASSGAVGLAPQFF. The CDR3 nucleotides read TGTGCCAGCAGCGGTGCGGTGGGTCTAGCGCCGCAGTTCTTC.

The chain uses TRBV5-1 and TRBJ2-7; 13 nucleotides align to TRBD2. This CDR3 is built from 15 residues. V lost 4 bases to trimming and J lost 5 bases; unmatched junction nucleotides: 6. The germline CDR1 and CDR2 sequences are SGHRS and YFSETQ. CDR3 bases: TGCGCCAGCAGCGTAGGACTAGCGGGAGTGAACGAGCAGTACTTC. It specifies CASSVGLAGVNEQYF.

The J gene is TRBJ1-5, the V gene TRBV28; D might be TRBD1 (6 bases). Trimming shortened V by 0 bases and J by 1 base, and 7 bases separated the two germline ends. Germline V gene lookup returns CDR1 MDHEN and CDR2 SYDVKM. This CDR3 has 15 amino acids. The chain's CDR3 is CASSLWGHSNQPQHF. The CDR3 region has the DNA TGTGCCAGCAGTTTATGGGGACACAGCAATCAGCCCCAGCATTTT.

The chain carries TRBV11-3 and TRBJ2-3; 12 bases map to TRBD2. After removal of 5 bases from V and 1 base from J, the junction contained 7 bases not matched to a gene. CDR1 and CDR2 from the germline V gene are SGHNT and YENEEA. This CDR3 region has 17 residues. This chain's CDR3 is CASSPRTSGARTDTQYF. In DNA, the CDR3 is TGTGCCAGCAGCCCCCGGACTAGCGGGGCCCGCACAGATACGCAGTATTTT.

The rearrangement links TRBV5-8 to TRBJ1-2, with 9 positions matching TRBD1. The CDR3 is 15 residues long. CDR1 is SGHTS and CDR2 is YDEGEE in the germline V gene. The ends lost 5 bases at V and 4 bases at J; junction bases unmatched: 9. In DNA, the CDR3 is TGTGCCAGCAGATCCTACAGGGGGCCCGGCTATGGCTACACCTTC. This gives the protein CASRSYRGPGYGYTF.

This clone was seen a few times. The chain is built from TRBV7-2 and TRBJ2-1, with 7 nucleotides matching TRBD1. Germline V gene lookup returns CDR1 SGHTA and CDR2 FQGNSA. CDR3 length: 16 amino acids. V dropped 3 bases and J dropped 7; count of bases not matched to a gene: 12. The CDR3 is CASSLGQSTLLNEQFF. In nucleotides, the CDR3 is TGTGCCAGCAGCTTGGGACAGTCGACATTATTAAATGAGCAGTTCTTC.

The chain couples TRBV18 to TRBJ2-1; TRBD2 is a possible D gene (5 bases). Germline lookup yields CDR1 KGHSH and CDR2 LQKENI. CDR3 length equals 14 residues. V was pared by 3 bases and J by 8 bases, with 14 bases between. Here the CDR3 reads CASSPGTSRYEQFF. CDR3 nucleotides: TGTGCCAGCTCACCGGGAACTAGTAGGTATGAGCAGTTCTTC.

The chain uses TRBV9 and TRBJ2-7, with D possibly being TRBD2 (5 bases). The length of the CDR3 is 14 residues. Germline values: CDR1 SGDLS, CDR2 YYNGEE. V lost 4 bases, J lost 5 bases, and 16 bases lay in between. The CDR3 here is CASSSRGPGNEQYF. The CDR3 coding sequence is TGTGCCAGCAGCTCCCGAGGTCCGGGGAACGAGCAGTACTTC.

Written as DNA, the CDR3 is TGTGCCTGGAGGACAGGGGCGAGGGGAAACACCATATATTTT. Translating gives CAWRTGARGNTIYF. V gene TRBV30 combines with J gene TRBJ1-3; 8 bases line up with TRBD1. J lost 4 bases, V lost 3 bases, and 5 bases had no gene match. The germline CDR1 and CDR2 sequences are GTSNPN and SVGIG (reference sequence). CDR3 length: 14 amino acids.

This clone was seen a single time. The chain couples TRBV6-5 to TRBJ1-6; no definite D call. Trimming pared 2 bases from V and 6 bases from J, leaving 11 bases between. Germline values: CDR1 MNHEY, CDR2 SVGAGI. CDR3 length equals 15 residues. In DNA, the CDR3 is TGTGCCAGCAGTTACGCTACCTTTCTTAATTCACCCCTCCACTTT. Residues: CASSYATFLNSPLHF.

This clone was seen only once. Other nucleotide sequences from this sample produce the same CDR3. The rearrangement joins TRBV18 to TRBJ2-1, with D possibly being TRBD2 (6 bases). Deletions cut 3 bases from V and 5 bases from J, with 11 bases between. Germline V gene data show CDR1 as KGHSH and CDR2 as LQKENI. This CDR3 spans 14 amino acids. The CDR3 sequence is CASSPLTRNNEQFF. The CDR3 DNA is TGTGCCAGCTCACCTCTGACTAGAAACAATGAGCAGTTCTTC.

The chain combines TRBV6-5 with TRBJ1-3; D is ambiguous. This CDR3 has 13 residues. V lost 7 bases and J lost 0, with 7 bases in between. CDR1 MNHEY and CDR2 SVGAGI come from the germline V gene. The CDR3: CASNTNSGNTIYF. The CDR3 DNA sequence: TGTGCCAGCAACACCAACTCTGGAAACACCATATATTTT.

The V and J genes are TRBV7-2 and TRBJ2-7; 11 bases line up with TRBD2. Losses at the gene ends were 5 bases for V and 3 bases for J; bases not matched to a gene: 12. Germline CDR1 is SGHTA and CDR2 is FQGNSA. The CDR3 contains 17 residues. CDR3 in amino acids: CASSQFFTSGRDYEQYF. CDR3 in DNA: TGTGCCAGCAGCCAATTCTTTACTAGCGGGAGAGACTACGAGCAGTACTTC.

The gene calls are TRBV7-4 and TRBJ2-5; TRBD2 agrees at 10 bases. CDR3 length: 19 amino acids. With 5 bases clipped from V and 1 base from J, the junction kept 16 bases outside the gene matches. The V gene's germline CDR1 is SGHVT and CDR2 SQSDAQ. This chain's CDR3 is CASSLDSPLAGVSQETQYF. The CDR3, as DNA: TGTGCCAGCAGCCTAGACTCCCCGCTAGCGGGAGTATCCCAAGAGACCCAGTACTTC. Together with reference TRBV7-4 and TRBJ2-5, the CDR3 gives the full variable domain: GAGVSQSPRYKVAKRGRDVALRCDSISGHVTLYWYRQTLGQGSEVLTYSQSDAQRDKSGRPSGRFSAERPERSVSTLKIQRTEQGDSAVYLCASSLDSPLAGVSQETQYFGPGTRLLVL.

This clone was picked up one time. The chain uses TRBV28 and TRBJ1-2; D might be TRBD1 (6 bases). Per germline, CDR1 MDHEN and CDR2 SYDVKM. The CDR3 consists of 15 residues. V lost 7 bases and J 7 bases, leaving 22 bases between the germline ends. CDR3 sequence (DNA): TGTGCCAGCACCCGAGGAGGGGGGGGCGGTGGTGGCTACACCTTC. Translated: CASTRGGGGGGGYTF.

Comment on this clone: This specimen includes other DNA sequences encoding the same CDR3. The CDR3 reads CASSFTSGLTDTQYF. CDR3 sequence (DNA): TGTGCCAGCAGCTTTACTAGCGGCCTCACGGATACGCAGTATTTT. This sequence joins TRBV7-9 and TRBJ2-3; 8 bases fit TRBD2. J gave up 6 bases and V 3 bases, and 8 bases lay outside the gene matches. Germline V gene lookup returns CDR1 SEHNR and CDR2 FQNEAQ (reference sequence). CDR3 length: 15 residues.

The chain is built from TRBV2 and TRBJ1-5; D remains ambiguous. The CDR3 is 15 amino acids. The germline V gene encodes CDR1 SNHLY and CDR2 FYNNEI. The V gene lost 7 bases and the J gene lost 3 bases, with 16 bases spanning the gap. CDR3 residues: CASTGNRNPNQPQHF. CDR3 DNA sequence: TGTGCCAGCACGGGAAATAGGAATCCCAATCAGCCCCAGCATTTT.

The rearrangement links TRBV29-1 to TRBJ2-7; 8 bases agree with TRBD2. The V gene's germline CDR1 is SQVTM and CDR2 ANQGSEA. Trimming removed 4 bases from V and 5 bases from J; junction bases left unmatched: 13. CDR3 size: 15 residues. The CDR3 DNA follows: TGCAGCGTTGGGAGGGGTGCAGCGGGAGACAACGAGCAGTACTTC. It translates to CSVGRGAAGDNEQYF.

CDR3 bases: TGTGCCAGCTCATCGGGACTGGAGAAGCCTGAAGCTTTCTTT. This encodes CASSSGLEKPEAFF. This chain links TRBV18 with TRBJ1-1; the D gene is possibly TRBD1 (5 bases). The germline V gene encodes CDR1 KGHSH and CDR2 LQKENI. This CDR3 is built from 14 residues. The V end was cut by 5 bases, the J end by 6 bases, with 16 bases between.

This chain links TRBV5-4 with TRBJ2-7, with TRBD1 matching over 9 bases. Looked up from germline, CDR1 is SGHNT and CDR2 is YYREEE (reference sequence). J was trimmed by 5 bases and V by 4 bases; bases with no gene match: 10. There are 15 residues in the CDR3. CDR3 amino acids: CASSPRRQGGHEQYF. In DNA form, the CDR3 reads TGTGCCAGCAGCCCGAGGAGACAGGGGGGTCACGAGCAGTACTTC.

The chain is built from TRBV2 and TRBJ1-2, with TRBD1 identical over 8 bases. The length of the CDR3 is 16 residues. V trimming: 6 bases; J trimming: 0 bases; junction bases outside the gene matches: 9. The germline gives CDR1 SNHLY, CDR2 FYNNEI. The chain's CDR3 is CASSPDRGTTNYGYTF. CDR3 DNA: TGTGCCAGCAGCCCAGACAGGGGTACTACTAACTATGGCTACACCTTC.

The chain links TRBV28 to TRBJ1-5, with 8 bases lining up with TRBD1. CDR3 length equals 16 residues. CDR1 and CDR2 (germline): MDHEN, SYDVKM. The trim removed 2 bases at V and 7 bases at J, leaving 10 bases unmatched. The CDR3 nucleotides are TGTGCCAGCAGTTTAAGTGGAGGCAGGGGGCGCCAGCCCCAGCATTTT. This translates into CASSLSGGRGRQPQHF. The full variable domain, completed using reference TRBV28 and TRBJ1-5, is DVKVTQSSRYLVKRTGEKVFLECVQDMDHENMFWYRQDPGLGLRLIYFSYDVKMKEKGDIPEGYSVSREKKERFSLILESASTNQTSMYLCASSLSGGRGRQPQHFGDGTRLSIL.